The rows below give T cell receptor beta chains drawn from one sample of a study of early T cells in non-severe SARS-CoV-2 infection. TCRdb passed the 5' RACE reads through MiXCR, listing each CDR3 protein once. This table has about 120,000 distinct CDR3 sequences, approximately 12% appearing once. This specimen consisted of whole blood, obtained at baseline. These receptors were taken from an adult who was a healthcare worker with PCR-confirmed SARS-CoV-2 infection or an uninfected control (not recorded which). Both conserved end residues are part of each CDR3. A D gene is named only where the DNA matches it firmly. Size values are once, few and many counts, or a class for expanded clones, and some rows have none.

D gene: NA; V gene: TRBV11-2; clone size: NA; J gene: TRBJ1-1; CDR3 DNA: TGTGCCAGCAGCTTAGCCTACGAAGCTTTCTTT; CDR3 protein: CASSLAYEAFF
D gene: NA; V gene: TRBV6-2/TRBV6-3; clone size: NA; J gene: TRBJ2-7; CDR3 DNA: TGTGCCAGCAGTACCCGCGGTGGACGCTCCTACGAGCAGTACTTC; CDR3 protein: CASSTRGGRSYEQYF
D gene: NA; V gene: TRBV18; clone size: many; J gene: TRBJ1-1; CDR3 DNA: TGTGCCAGCTCACCGGGGCAGGCGAACACTGAAGCTTTCTTT; CDR3 protein: CASSPGQANTEAFF
D gene: NA; V gene: TRBV28; clone size: once; J gene: TRBJ2-7; CDR3 DNA: TGTGCCAGCAGCCGCCCCGCCGGGATCTACGAGCAGTACTTC; CDR3 protein: CASSRPAGIYEQYF
D gene: NA; V gene: TRBV12-3/TRBV12-4; clone size: many; J gene: TRBJ2-1; CDR3 DNA: TGTGCCAGCAAGCACCCCGAGAGCTACAATGAGCAGTTCTTC; CDR3 protein: CASKHPESYNEQFF
D gene: NA; V gene: TRBV6-6; clone size: few; J gene: TRBJ1-1; CDR3 DNA: TGTGCCAGCAGTAACGCTAACACTGAAGCTTTCTTT; CDR3 protein: CASSNANTEAFF
D gene: NA; V gene: TRBV30; clone size: NA; J gene: TRBJ2-1; CDR3 DNA: TGTGCCTGGAGCGTGCCCAATGAGCAGTTCTTC; CDR3 protein: CAWSVPNEQFF
D gene: TRBD2; V gene: TRBV7-2; clone size: many; J gene: TRBJ2-7; CDR3 DNA: TGTGCCAGCAGCTTAGCGGTGCTAGCGGGAAGGTACGAGCAGTACTTC; CDR3 protein: CASSLAVLAGRYEQYF
D gene: NA; V gene: TRBV12-3/TRBV12-4; clone size: many; J gene: TRBJ1-1; CDR3 DNA: TGTGCCAGCAGTTTGATTGGGGGGAACACTGAAGCTTTCTTT; CDR3 protein: CASSLIGGNTEAFF
D gene: TRBD2; V gene: TRBV7-9; clone size: few; J gene: TRBJ2-3; CDR3 DNA: TGTGCCAGCAGCCCTCGGACTAGCGCAGATACGCAGTATTTT; CDR3 protein: CASSPRTSADTQYF
D gene: NA; V gene: TRBV4-1; clone size: few; J gene: TRBJ1-1; CDR3 DNA: TGCGCCAGCAGCCACGGTCTGAACACTGAAGCTTTCTTT; CDR3 protein: CASSHGLNTEAFF
D gene: TRBD1; V gene: TRBV9; clone size: NA; J gene: TRBJ1-1; CDR3 DNA: TGTGCCAGCAGCGGAGGACAGGGTGTGCCCGGCACTGAAGCTTTCTTT; CDR3 protein: CASSGGQGVPGTEAFF
D gene: NA; V gene: TRBV12-3/TRBV12-4; clone size: many; J gene: TRBJ1-5; CDR3 DNA: TGTGCCAGCACCGGGAGAGCAGTTCAGCCCCAGCATTTT; CDR3 protein: CASTGRAVQPQHF
D gene: NA; V gene: TRBV3-1; clone size: few; J gene: TRBJ1-6; CDR3 DNA: TGTGCCAGCAGCCTCCAAATCCGGAGTAATTCACCCCTCCACTTT; CDR3 protein: CASSLQIRSNSPLHF
D gene: NA; V gene: TRBV9; clone size: few; J gene: TRBJ2-5; CDR3 DNA: TGTGCCAGCAGCGTAACAGGGCGATACCAAGAGACCCAGTACTTC; CDR3 protein: CASSVTGRYQETQYF
D gene: TRBD2; V gene: TRBV7-7; clone size: many; J gene: TRBJ2-3; CDR3 DNA: TGTGCCAGCAGCCTAACTAGCGGGGCAACAGATACGCAGTATTTT; CDR3 protein: CASSLTSGATDTQYF
D gene: NA; V gene: TRBV12-5; clone size: few; J gene: TRBJ1-2; CDR3 DNA: TGTGCTAGTGGTTTGATCCGCCAAGCTAACTATGGCTACACCTTC; CDR3 protein: CASGLIRQANYGYTF
D gene: TRBD1; V gene: TRBV7-2; clone size: many; J gene: TRBJ1-1; CDR3 DNA: TGTGCCAGCAGCCTATCGGGGACAGGGTACACTGAAGCTTTCTTT; CDR3 protein: CASSLSGTGYTEAFF
D gene: NA; V gene: TRBV28; clone size: NA; J gene: TRBJ2-7; CDR3 DNA: TGTGCCAGCAGTCCGACTAGCTCCTACGAGCAGTACTTC; CDR3 protein: CASSPTSSYEQYF
D gene: TRBD1; V gene: TRBV6-2/TRBV6-3; clone size: few; J gene: TRBJ1-5; CDR3 DNA: TGTGCCAGCGGGAACAGGGGAGTAGGTCAGCCCCAGCATTTT; CDR3 protein: CASGNRGVGQPQHF
D gene: NA; V gene: TRBV19; clone size: many; J gene: TRBJ2-1; CDR3 DNA: TGTGCCAGTAGTATTGTCTACAATGAGCAGTTCTTC; CDR3 protein: CASSIVYNEQFF
D gene: NA; V gene: TRBV12-3/TRBV12-4; clone size: NA; J gene: TRBJ2-5; CDR3 DNA: TGTGCCAGCAGTTTAAGCCTTGAAGAGACCCAGTACTTC; CDR3 protein: CASSLSLEETQYF
D gene: NA; V gene: TRBV28; clone size: few; J gene: TRBJ2-2; CDR3 DNA: TGTGCCAGCTGGAGGGGAAAGTACACCGGGGAGCTGTTTTTT; CDR3 protein: CASWRGKYTGELFF
D gene: TRBD1; V gene: TRBV12-3/TRBV12-4; clone size: many; J gene: TRBJ2-1; CDR3 DNA: TGTGCCAGCAGTCCCACAGGGGGCTCCTACAATGAGCAGTTCTTC; CDR3 protein: CASSPTGGSYNEQFF
D gene: TRBD2; V gene: TRBV30; clone size: NA; J gene: TRBJ2-7; CDR3 DNA: TGTGCCTGGAGTGTAATTTGGGCTAGCGGGAACAACGAGCAGTACTTC; CDR3 protein: CAWSVIWASGNNEQYF
D gene: TRBD1; V gene: TRBV9; clone size: NA; J gene: TRBJ1-1; CDR3 DNA: TGTGCCAGCAGCGTATGGTCAGGGGGCGGCACTGAAGCTTTCTTT; CDR3 protein: CASSVWSGGGTEAFF
D gene: TRBD2; V gene: TRBV5-4; clone size: few; J gene: TRBJ2-3; CDR3 DNA: TGTGCCAGCAGCCTTTGGACTAGCGGGGGGGTAGATACGCAGTATTTT; CDR3 protein: CASSLWTSGGVDTQYF
D gene: NA; V gene: TRBV19; clone size: NA; J gene: TRBJ1-2; CDR3 DNA: TGTGCCAGTAAGAATAGGGACCCCGGGGGCTACACCTTC; CDR3 protein: CASKNRDPGGYTF
D gene: TRBD1; V gene: TRBV7-9; clone size: many; J gene: TRBJ1-1; CDR3 DNA: TGTGCCAGCAGCGCCAACAAAGGGGGCCCAGACACTGAAGCTTTCTTT; CDR3 protein: CASSANKGGPDTEAFF
D gene: NA; V gene: TRBV7-3; clone size: NA; J gene: TRBJ2-1; CDR3 DNA: TGTGCCAGCGCACTAAGGTCGCACCTTAGGGATGAGCAGTTCTTC; CDR3 protein: CASALRSHLRDEQFF
D gene: NA; V gene: TRBV2; clone size: NA; J gene: TRBJ1-6; CDR3 DNA: TGTGCCGGAACAGACAGGCTCAATAATTCACCCCTCCACTTT; CDR3 protein: CAGTDRLNNSPLHF
D gene: NA; V gene: TRBV11-3; clone size: many; J gene: TRBJ2-2; CDR3 DNA: TGTGCCAGCAGCTTCCCGGATCAGGGGGAGCTGTTTTTT; CDR3 protein: CASSFPDQGELFF
D gene: TRBD1; V gene: TRBV11-3; clone size: NA; J gene: TRBJ2-1; CDR3 DNA: TGTGCCAGCAGCCCGGGACAGGGGGAGTCCGATGAGCAGTTCTTC; CDR3 protein: CASSPGQGESDEQFF
D gene: NA; V gene: TRBV27; clone size: few; J gene: TRBJ1-4; CDR3 DNA: TGTGCCAGCAGTCAAGGGGCGCGCAATGAAAAACTGTTTTTT; CDR3 protein: CASSQGARNEKLFF
D gene: NA; V gene: TRBV5-1; clone size: few; J gene: TRBJ2-1; CDR3 DNA: TGCGCCAGCCGAGGGACATTCACCCCCTCCTACAATGAGCAGTTCTTC; CDR3 protein: CASRGTFTPSYNEQFF
D gene: TRBD1; V gene: TRBV27; clone size: few; J gene: TRBJ2-2; CDR3 DNA: TGTGCCAGCAGTTCCGACAGGGGGCTCGATACCGGGGAGCTGTTTTTT; CDR3 protein: CASSSDRGLDTGELFF
D gene: NA; V gene: TRBV13; clone size: many; J gene: TRBJ2-1; CDR3 DNA: TGTGCCAGCAGCTTCGACGGAAACAATGAGCAGTTCTTC; CDR3 protein: CASSFDGNNEQFF
D gene: NA; V gene: TRBV28; clone size: NA; J gene: TRBJ2-7; CDR3 DNA: TGTGCCAGCAGTTTTGCGCAGGGGCTATCCTACGAGCAGTACTTC; CDR3 protein: CASSFAQGLSYEQYF
D gene: NA; V gene: TRBV20-1; clone size: few; J gene: TRBJ1-2; CDR3 DNA: TGCAGTGCTAGTCGGCCTGACTATGGCTACACCTTC; CDR3 protein: CSASRPDYGYTF
D gene: TRBD2; V gene: TRBV2; clone size: NA; J gene: TRBJ2-7; CDR3 DNA: TGTGCCAGCAGTCCCAGTAGCGGGAGAGGATACGAGCAGTACTTC; CDR3 protein: CASSPSSGRGYEQYF
D gene: NA; V gene: TRBV5-8; clone size: many; J gene: TRBJ2-3; CDR3 DNA: TGTGCCAGCAGCTTGGGGTCGTCTAGCACAGATACGCAGTATTTT; CDR3 protein: CASSLGSSSTDTQYF
D gene: NA; V gene: TRBV9; clone size: few; J gene: TRBJ2-7; CDR3 DNA: TGTGCCAGCAGCGTAGGGGAAGGATTTTGGGACGAGCAGTACTTC; CDR3 protein: CASSVGEGFWDEQYF
D gene: TRBD1; V gene: TRBV29-1; clone size: many; J gene: TRBJ2-3; CDR3 DNA: TGCAGCGGGAGGACAGGGCCCGGCACAGATACGCAGTATTTT; CDR3 protein: CSGRTGPGTDTQYF
D gene: TRBD1; V gene: TRBV12-3/TRBV12-4; clone size: NA; J gene: TRBJ2-7; CDR3 DNA: TGTGCCAGCAGTCACCCACGGACAGGGGCGACCTACGAGCAGTACTTC; CDR3 protein: CASSHPRTGATYEQYF
D gene: NA; V gene: TRBV7-9; clone size: few; J gene: TRBJ2-5; CDR3 DNA: TGTGCCAGCAGCTTAGTCAGCCTCCAAGAGACCCAGTACTTC; CDR3 protein: CASSLVSLQETQYF
D gene: NA; V gene: TRBV5-1; clone size: few; J gene: TRBJ1-2; CDR3 DNA: TGCGCCAGCAGCCCTGGCGGCTACTATGGCTACACCTTC; CDR3 protein: CASSPGGYYGYTF